One and the same sample provided the 30 T cell receptor beta chains below, sequenced in a study of PD-L1 blockade in urothelial cancer. Time point specified: peripheral blood 6 weeks after treatment start. Sequencing used immunoSEQ multiplex PCR; TCRdb keeps in-frame clones, though not all of them. This sample carries under 70,000 clones, 88% of them seen once, and the ten largest clones take about 11%. The sample was PBMCs, taken around atezolizumab (anti-PD-L1) treatment. These receptors all stem from a man in his 60s with urothelial cancer.

The rearrangement links TRBV4-2 to TRBJ2-7; D unclear. Germline V CDR1 and CDR2: LGHNA, YNFKEQ. V gave up 4 bases and J gave up 4 bases, with 14 bases separating them. The CDR3 extends over 14 amino acids. CDR3 region: CASSPPGRSYEQYF. CDR3 nucleotide sequence: TGTGCCAGCAGCCCCCCGGGTCGATCGTACGAGCAGTACTTC.

The V and J genes are TRBV18 and TRBJ1-2, with unresolved D. The V gene lost 3 bases and the J gene lost 1 base, with 9 bases spanning the gap. Germline CDR1 is KGHSH and CDR2 is LQKENI. The CDR3 consists of 14 residues. The CDR3 nucleotides are TGTGCCAGCTCACCCTCCGGAGATAACTATGGCTACACCTTC. This sequence encodes CASSPSGDNYGYTF. Full variable domain (missing parts from reference TRBV18 and TRBJ1-2): NAGVMQNPRHLVRRRGQEARLRCSPMKGHSHVYWYRQLPEEGLKFMVYLQKENIIDESGMPKERFSAEFPKEGPSILRIQQVVRGDSAAYFCASSPSGDNYGYTFGSGTRLTVV.

This chain connects TRBV4-1 to TRBJ2-1; TRBD2 matches at 9 bases. The CDR3 length is 17 residues. CDR1 is MGHRA, CDR2 YSYEKL, per germline. V lost 0 bases to trimming and J lost 4 bases; unmatched junction nucleotides: 7. CDR3 coding DNA: TGCGCCAGCAGCCAAGATCCGGGGACTAGCACTTACAATGAGCAGTTCTTC. This sequence encodes CASSQDPGTSTYNEQFF.

This clone has just one count. The V gene is TRBV7-9, the J gene TRBJ2-7; D uncertain. Between the trimmed V and J ends, which lost 2 bases and 2 bases, there was a span of 4 bases. Germline CDR1 and CDR2: SEHNR and FQNEAQ (reference sequence). This CDR3 has 12 residues. The CDR3 is CASSLLTYEQYF. The CDR3 DNA reads as TGTGCCAGCAGCTTACTAACCTACGAGCAGTACTTC.

The V gene is TRBV7-9, the J gene TRBJ2-2; 7 bases align to TRBD2. Per germline, CDR1 SEHNR and CDR2 FQNEAQ (reference sequence). J was trimmed by 5 bases and V by 6 bases; bases with no gene match: 6. This CDR3 has 14 amino acids. Here the CDR3 DNA reads TGTGCCAGCAGTGGGCTAGCGGTTACCGGGGAGCTGTTTTTT. Translation gives CASSGLAVTGELFF.

This clone showed up just a few times. J is TRBJ2-7 and V is TRBV6-5; possibly TRBD2 for D (5 bases). This CDR3 is built from 15 residues. V was cut by 2 bases and J by 2 bases, with 13 bases left in between. From germline, CDR1 is MNHEY and CDR2 SVGAGI. The chain's CDR3 is CASSYGAMGAYEQYF. The CDR3 DNA is TGTGCCAGCAGTTACGGAGCAATGGGAGCCTACGAGCAGTACTTC.

The gene calls are TRBV6-5 and TRBJ1-2; D is uncertain. Looked up from germline, CDR1 is MNHEY and CDR2 is SVGAGI. Trimming took 2 bases from V and 4 from J, leaving 11 bases between them. The CDR3 consists of 14 residues. The DNA of the CDR3 is TGTGCCAGCAGTTACGGCAGGCGCTCCTATGGCTACACCTTC. As protein: CASSYGRRSYGYTF.

The V call is TRBV27, the J call TRBJ2-1; 15 nucleotides line up with TRBD2. V lost 6 bases and J lost 4; bases outside the gene matches: 7. Germline CDR1 and CDR2: MNHEY and SMNVEV (reference sequence). CDR3 length equals 17 residues. CDR3 region: CASRARTSGRGYNEQFF. The CDR3 DNA reads TGTGCCAGCAGGGCCCGGACTAGCGGGAGGGGGTACAATGAGCAGTTCTTC.

The gene calls are TRBV6-1 and TRBJ1-2, with TRBD1 identical over 9 bases. The CDR3 sequence is 15 residues long. Trimming cost V 6 bases and J 3 bases; bases outside gene matches: 8. Germline V gene lookup returns CDR1 MNHNS and CDR2 SASEGT. CDR3 in DNA: TGTGCCAGCAGAAGGACAGGGGATTCGGACTATGGCTACACCTTC. Its protein is CASRRTGDSDYGYTF.

A few counts support this clone. The chain recombines TRBV7-9 with TRBJ2-2, with 8 bases aligning to TRBD1. The V and J ends lost 4 bases and 0 bases, in that order; junction bases with no gene match: 4. CDR3 length: 16 amino acids. Germline V lookup: CDR1 SEHNR, CDR2 FQNEAQ (reference sequence). CDR3 sequence reads: CASSWNRGANTGELFF. Written as DNA, the CDR3 is TGTGCCAGCAGCTGGAACAGGGGGGCGAACACCGGGGAGCTGTTTTTT.

The chain employs TRBV14 and TRBJ2-3; 11 bases agree with TRBD2. V trimming: 4 bases; J trimming: 5 bases; junction bases outside the gene matches: 5. CDR3 length equals 15 residues. Germline V CDR1 and CDR2: SGHDN, FVKESK. The DNA for the CDR3 is TGTGCCAGCAGCCCACTAGCGGGGGCCGGAGATACGCAGTATTTT. Amino acids: CASSPLAGAGDTQYF.

The chain links TRBV5-6 to TRBJ2-5; D uncertain. Trimming shortened V by 2 bases and J by 4 bases, and 6 bases separated the two germline ends. CDR1 and CDR2 from the germline V gene are SGHDT and YYEEEE. CDR3 length: 12 residues. The CDR3 DNA reads TGTGCCAGCAGCTTATCCTCAGAGACCCAGTACTTC. The encoded protein is CASSLSSETQYF.

The CDR3 DNA follows: TGTGCCAGTAGTAGGCGGGACCGAGACACCGGGGAGCTGTTTTTT. It is translated as CASSRRDRDTGELFF. The J gene is TRBJ2-2, the V gene TRBV19; tentatively, D is TRBD2 (6 bases). Germline CDR1 reads LNHDA; CDR2 reads SQIVND (reference sequence). The CDR3 loop spans 15 amino acids. The V end was cut by 4 bases, the J end by 3 bases, with 12 bases between.

This chain connects TRBV7-2 to TRBJ2-5; D remains unclear. The CDR3 has 14 amino acids. Germline V lookup: CDR1 SGHTA, CDR2 FQGNSA. V shed 1 base and J shed 1 base, with 7 bases lying between them. The CDR3 nucleotides are TGTGCCAGCAGCTTAGGGCTGGTCCAAGAGACCCAGTACTTC. Residues: CASSLGLVQETQYF.

In regard to this clone: The sample holds other DNA sequences that translate to the same CDR3. V is TRBV7-9 and J is TRBJ2-7; 7 nucleotides match TRBD1. Trimming removed 6 bases from V and 2 bases from J; junction bases left unmatched: 4. Germline lookup yields CDR1 SEHNR and CDR2 FQNEAQ (reference sequence). This CDR3 has 13 residues. CDR3 sequence (DNA): TGTGCCAGCAGTTCGGGACAGACCTACGAGCAGTACTTC. It codes for CASSSGQTYEQYF.

CDR3 in DNA: TGTGCCAGCAGGACCACTAGCGGGAGGGCCCTCGTGTCATACAATGAGCAGTTCTTC. Protein sequence: CASRTTSGRALVSYNEQFF. The chain couples TRBV11-2 to TRBJ2-1; 13 nucleotides align to TRBD2. The CDR3 contains 19 residues. The trim removed 6 bases at V and 4 bases at J, leaving 15 bases unmatched. Germline assignment: CDR1 SGHAT and CDR2 FQNNGV.

The chain carries TRBV29-1 and TRBJ1-1; D uncertain. V lost 7 bases and J lost 3, with 15 bases in between. This CDR3 is built from 13 residues. CDR1 and CDR2 from the germline V gene are SQVTM and ANQGSEA. The CDR3 region has the DNA TGCAGCGCGGCGAGGTCATGGGACACTGAAGCTTTCTTT. Protein sequence: CSAARSWDTEAFF.

This chain uses TRBV2 with TRBJ1-5; D not resolved. V was pared by 7 bases and J by 4 bases, with 14 bases between. This CDR3 contains 14 residues. Germline CDR1 SNHLY, CDR2 FYNNEI. The CDR3 spells CASTAMSGNQPQHF. The CDR3 DNA is TGTGCCAGCACCGCTATGTCGGGGAATCAGCCCCAGCATTTT. Variable domain in full (rest from reference TRBV2 and TRBJ1-5): EPEVTQTPSHQVTQMGQEVILRCVPISNHLYFYWYRQILGQKVEFLVSFYNNEISEKSEIFDDQFSVERPDGSNFTLKIRSTKLEDSAMYFCASTAMSGNQPQHFGDGTRLSIL.

The chain combines TRBV7-6 with TRBJ2-3, with 11 nucleotides matching TRBD2. The trim removed 5 bases at V and 0 bases at J, leaving 4 bases unmatched. The CDR3 sequence is 16 residues long. CDR1 SGHVS and CDR2 FNYEAQ come from the germline V gene. The CDR3 is CASSTGTSGSTDTQYF. In nucleotides, the CDR3 is TGTGCCAGCAGCACCGGGACTAGCGGTAGCACAGATACGCAGTATTTT.

This rearrangement joins TRBV4-1 to TRBJ1-2; D remains unclear. The CDR3 is 14 residues long. Trimming removed 4 bases from V and 8 bases from J, with 17 bases in between. CDR1 is MGHRA and CDR2 is YSYEKL in the germline V gene. Written as DNA, the CDR3 is TGCGCCAGCAGCCCCATAGGAAGGAGGTTCGGCTACACCTTC. Residues: CASSPIGRRFGYTF.

The chain is built from TRBV9 and TRBJ2-2, with TRBD2 matching 13 bases. This CDR3 has 19 amino acids. Trimming removed 2 bases from V and 0 bases from J; junction bases left unmatched: 7. Germline CDR1 reads SGDLS; CDR2 reads YYNGEE. CDR3 bases: TGTGCCAGCAGCGTCACGACTAGCGGGGGGCTTACGAACACCGGGGAGCTGTTTTTT. Its protein is CASSVTTSGGLTNTGELFF.

V gene TRBV25-1 combines with J gene TRBJ2-5; 7 bases line up with TRBD2. Germline CDR1 and CDR2: MGHDK and SYGVNS. There are 15 residues in the CDR3. The V segment lost 4 bases and the J segment 2 bases; nucleotides outside the gene matches: 7. The DNA of the CDR3 is TGTGCCAGCAGTGGGAGCGGGGTATCACAAGAGACCCAGTACTTC. Protein product: CASSGSGVSQETQYF.

The chain uses TRBV5-1 and TRBJ1-2, with TRBD1 as a possible D gene (6 bases). CDR1 is SGHRS, CDR2 YFSETQ, per germline. The CDR3 sequence is 14 residues long. Between the trimmed V and J ends, which lost 6 bases and 2 bases, there was a span of 14 bases. This CDR3 reads CASTSDSQNYGYTF. For the CDR3, the DNA is TGCGCCAGCACCTCGGACAGCCAAAACTATGGCTACACCTTC.

This chain uses TRBV28 with TRBJ1-3; D perhaps matches TRBD1 (5 bases). The V gene's germline CDR1 is MDHEN and CDR2 SYDVKM. The CDR3 has 14 residues. Trimming took 3 bases from V and 2 from J, leaving 8 bases between them. CDR3 DNA: TGTGCCAGCAGTTTGCAGGGTCCTGGAAACACCATATATTTT. Its translation: CASSLQGPGNTIYF.

The rearrangement joins TRBV27 to TRBJ2-7; D is unresolved. V lost 6 bases and J lost 1, with 13 bases in between. CDR1 MNHEY and CDR2 SMNVEV come from the germline V gene (reference sequence). The CDR3 is 14 amino acids. The CDR3: CASREQFISYEQYF. DNA of the CDR3: TGTGCCAGCAGGGAACAGTTCATATCCTACGAGCAGTACTTC.

This clone has just one count. The chain links TRBV4-3 to TRBJ2-7, with 7 bases matching TRBD1. CDR1 and CDR2 (germline): LGHNA, YSLEER. Germline trimming cut 3 bases from V and 7 bases from J; bases unmatched to any gene: 9. The CDR3 is 14 amino acids. Here the CDR3 reads CASSHLGQPNEQYF. CDR3 DNA sequence: TGCGCCAGCAGCCATCTGGGACAGCCAAATGAGCAGTACTTC.

There are a few counts of this clone. The chain is built from TRBV30 and TRBJ2-5; no clear D. The CDR3 is 10 amino acids. Deletions cut 1 base from V and 10 bases from J, with 7 bases between. Germline loops: CDR1 GTSNPN, CDR2 SVGIG (reference sequence). CDR3 nucleotide sequence: TGTGCCTGGAGTGGGCTCGACCAGTACTTC. Its protein product is CAWSGLDQYF.

The chain's CDR3 is CASSLSVRFGEQYF. The CDR3 DNA follows: TGTGCCAGCAGTTTATCGGTCAGGTTTGGCGAGCAGTACTTC. The V call is TRBV27, the J call TRBJ2-7; D not certain. CDR1 is MNHEY and CDR2 is SMNVEV in the germline V gene (reference sequence). This CDR3 has 14 residues. V dropped 0 bases and J dropped 6 bases, with 12 bases sitting between them.

The chain has TRBV19 and TRBJ1-5, with TRBD1 matching 7 bases. The CDR3 extends over 16 amino acids. From germline, CDR1 is LNHDA and CDR2 SQIVND (reference sequence). The V and J ends lost 4 bases and 0 bases, in that order; junction bases with no gene match: 6. The CDR3 DNA reads TGTGCCAGTAGTAATTGGGACAGATATAGCAATCAGCCCCAGCATTTT. Protein: CASSNWDRYSNQPQHF.

The V gene is TRBV25-1, the J gene TRBJ1-5; tentatively, D is TRBD1 (5 bases). The CDR3 loop spans 13 amino acids. Trimming shortened V by 5 bases and J by 3 bases, and 8 bases separated the two germline ends. From germline, CDR1 is MGHDK and CDR2 SYGVNS. The CDR3 is CASSFRDNQPQHF. CDR3 DNA sequence: TGTGCCAGCAGTTTCAGGGACAATCAGCCCCAGCATTTT.